One and the same sample provided the 3 T cell receptor beta chains below, sequenced in a study of cytomegalovirus exposure and HLA in healthy donors. Primers: 60 Vbeta forward and 13 Jbeta reverse. Sequencing was performed with immunoSEQ multiplex PCR; in TCRdb, only in-frame clones are kept and a portion is missing. The sample has under 200,000 clones; over 75% are singletons. Specimen: PBMCs. The receptors originated from a man in his sixties in good health and CMV-seronegative.

V gene TRBV7-9 combines with J gene TRBJ2-3; D might be TRBD2 (6 bases). The CDR3 sequence is 15 residues long. From germline, CDR1 is SEHNR and CDR2 FQNEAQ (reference sequence). Trimming took 2 bases from V and 5 from J, leaving 14 bases between them. In nucleotides, the CDR3 is TGTGCCAGCAGCTTACCGGGACTCGGAGAAGATACGCAGTATTTT. Protein sequence: CASSLPGLGEDTQYF.

This clone occurred a few times. The chain has TRBV5-1 and TRBJ2-7, with TRBD2 identical over 13 bases. Germline-derived CDR1 and CDR2 are SGHRS and YFSETQ. V trimming: 3 bases; J trimming: 7 bases; junction bases outside the gene matches: 4. The CDR3 consists of 14 residues. In DNA form, the CDR3 reads TGCGCCAGCAGCTCCGGGACTAGCGGGACGGAGCAGTACTTC. The encoded protein is CASSSGTSGTEQYF.

J is TRBJ1-6 and V is TRBV6-1, with 7 nucleotides matching TRBD1. Germline CDR1 and CDR2: MNHNS and SASEGT. With 7 bases clipped from V and 7 bases from J, the junction kept 1 base outside the gene matches. This CDR3 comprises 12 residues. As DNA, the CDR3 is TGTGCCAGCACAGGGGGGAATTCACCCCTCCACTTT. Translation gives CASTGGNSPLHF.